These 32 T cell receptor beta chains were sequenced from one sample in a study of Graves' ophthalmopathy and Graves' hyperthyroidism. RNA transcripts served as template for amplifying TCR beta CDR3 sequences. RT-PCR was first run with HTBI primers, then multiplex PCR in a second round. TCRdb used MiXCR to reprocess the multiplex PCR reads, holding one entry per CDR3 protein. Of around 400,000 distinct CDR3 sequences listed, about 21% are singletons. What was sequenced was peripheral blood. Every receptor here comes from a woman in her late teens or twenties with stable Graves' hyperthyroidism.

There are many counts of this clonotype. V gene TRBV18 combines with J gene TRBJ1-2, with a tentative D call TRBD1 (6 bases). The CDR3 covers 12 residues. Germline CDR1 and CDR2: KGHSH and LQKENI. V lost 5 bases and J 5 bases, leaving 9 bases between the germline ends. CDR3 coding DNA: TGTGCCAGCTCAGGGACACAATATGGCTACACCTTC. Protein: CASSGTQYGYTF.

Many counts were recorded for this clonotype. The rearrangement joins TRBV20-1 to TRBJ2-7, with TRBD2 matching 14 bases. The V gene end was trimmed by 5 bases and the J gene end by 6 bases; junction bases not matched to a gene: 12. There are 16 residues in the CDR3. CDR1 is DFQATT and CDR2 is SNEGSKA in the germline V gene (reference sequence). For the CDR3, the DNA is TGCAGTGCTGGACGCTGGGGACTAGCGGGAGACTCCGAGCAGTACTTC. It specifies CSAGRWGLAGDSEQYF.

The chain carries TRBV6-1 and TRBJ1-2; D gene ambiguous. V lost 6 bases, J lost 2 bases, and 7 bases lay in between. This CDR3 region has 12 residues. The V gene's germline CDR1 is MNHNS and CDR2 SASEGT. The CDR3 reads CASRDGNYGYTF. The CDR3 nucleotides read TGTGCCAGCAGGGACGGCAACTATGGCTACACCTTC.

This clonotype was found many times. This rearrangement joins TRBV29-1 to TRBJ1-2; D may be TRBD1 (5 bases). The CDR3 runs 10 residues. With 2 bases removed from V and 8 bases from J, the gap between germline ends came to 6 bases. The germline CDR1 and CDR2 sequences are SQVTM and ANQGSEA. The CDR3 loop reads CSVERDGYTF. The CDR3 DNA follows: TGCAGCGTTGAAAGGGACGGCTACACCTTC.

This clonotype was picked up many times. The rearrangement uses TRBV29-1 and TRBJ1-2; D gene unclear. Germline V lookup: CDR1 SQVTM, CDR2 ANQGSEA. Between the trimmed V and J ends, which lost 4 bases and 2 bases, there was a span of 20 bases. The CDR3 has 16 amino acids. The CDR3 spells CSVVIVRTDENYGYTF. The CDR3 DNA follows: TGCAGCGTTGTGATAGTCCGGACGGACGAAAACTATGGCTACACCTTC.

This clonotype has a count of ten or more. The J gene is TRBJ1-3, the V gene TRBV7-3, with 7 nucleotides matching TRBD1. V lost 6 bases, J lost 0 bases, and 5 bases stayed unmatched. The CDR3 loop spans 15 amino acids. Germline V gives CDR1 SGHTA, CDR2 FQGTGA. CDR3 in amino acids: CASRSGTVSGNTIYF. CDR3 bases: TGTGCCAGCAGGTCCGGGACAGTCTCTGGAAACACCATATATTTT.

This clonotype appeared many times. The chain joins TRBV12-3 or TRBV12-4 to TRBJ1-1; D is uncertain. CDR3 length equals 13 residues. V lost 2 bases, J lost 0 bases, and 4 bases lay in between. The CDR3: CASSLIVNTEAFF. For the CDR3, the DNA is TGTGCCAGCAGTTTAATTGTGAACACTGAAGCTTTCTTT.

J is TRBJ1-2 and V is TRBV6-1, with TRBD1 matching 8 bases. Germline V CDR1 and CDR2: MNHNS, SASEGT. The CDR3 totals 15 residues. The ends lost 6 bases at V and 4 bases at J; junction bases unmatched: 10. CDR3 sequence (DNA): TGTGCCAGCAGCACCGACAGGGGTCGGGGCTATGGCTACACCTTC. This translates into CASSTDRGRGYGYTF.

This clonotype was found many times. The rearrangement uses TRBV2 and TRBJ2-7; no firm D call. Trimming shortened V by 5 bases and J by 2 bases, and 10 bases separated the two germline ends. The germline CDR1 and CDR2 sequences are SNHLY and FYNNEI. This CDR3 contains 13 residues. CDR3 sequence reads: CASSPHAPYEQYF. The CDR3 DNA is TGTGCCAGCAGTCCACACGCGCCCTACGAGCAGTACTTC.

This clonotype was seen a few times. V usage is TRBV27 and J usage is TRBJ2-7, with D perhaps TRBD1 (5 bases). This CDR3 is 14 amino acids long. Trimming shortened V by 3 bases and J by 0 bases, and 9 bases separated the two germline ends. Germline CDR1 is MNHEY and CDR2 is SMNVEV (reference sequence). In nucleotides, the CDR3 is TGTGCCAGCAGTTTTCAAGGGGCCTCCTACGAGCAGTACGTC. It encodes CASSFQGASYEQYV.

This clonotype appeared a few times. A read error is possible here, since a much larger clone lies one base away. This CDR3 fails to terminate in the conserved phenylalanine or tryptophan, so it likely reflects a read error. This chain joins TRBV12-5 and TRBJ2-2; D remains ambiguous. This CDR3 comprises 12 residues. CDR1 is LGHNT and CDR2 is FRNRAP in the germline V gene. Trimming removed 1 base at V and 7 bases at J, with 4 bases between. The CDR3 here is CASGLENGELFL. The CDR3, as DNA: TGTGCTAGTGGTTTGGAGAACGGGGAGCTGTTTTTG.

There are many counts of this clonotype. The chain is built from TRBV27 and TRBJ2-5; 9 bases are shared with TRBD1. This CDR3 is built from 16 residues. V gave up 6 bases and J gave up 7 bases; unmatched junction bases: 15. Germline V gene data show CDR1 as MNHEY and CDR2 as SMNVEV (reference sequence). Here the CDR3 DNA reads TGTGCCAGCAGGCCGGCCGGGACAGGGTTATTTCGGACCCAGTACTTC. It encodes CASRPAGTGLFRTQYF.

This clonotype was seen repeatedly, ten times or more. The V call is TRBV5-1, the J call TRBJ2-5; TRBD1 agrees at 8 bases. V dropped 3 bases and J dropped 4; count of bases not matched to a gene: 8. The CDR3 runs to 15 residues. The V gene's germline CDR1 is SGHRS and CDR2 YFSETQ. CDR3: CASSWGDRILETQYF. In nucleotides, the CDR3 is TGCGCCAGCAGCTGGGGGGACAGGATCCTAGAGACCCAGTACTTC. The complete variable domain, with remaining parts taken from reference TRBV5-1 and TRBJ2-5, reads KAGVTQTPRYLIKTRGQQVTLSCSPISGHRSVSWYQQTPGQGLQFLFEYFSETQRNKGNFPGRFSGRQFSNSRSEMNVSTLELGDSALYLCASSWGDRILETQYFGPGTRLLVL.

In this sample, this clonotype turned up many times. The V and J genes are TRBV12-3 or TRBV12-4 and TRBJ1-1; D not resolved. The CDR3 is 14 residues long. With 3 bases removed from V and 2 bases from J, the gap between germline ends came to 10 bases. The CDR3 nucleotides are TGTGCCAGCAGTTTGGGCCAGACCAACACTGAAGCTTTCTTT. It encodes CASSLGQTNTEAFF.

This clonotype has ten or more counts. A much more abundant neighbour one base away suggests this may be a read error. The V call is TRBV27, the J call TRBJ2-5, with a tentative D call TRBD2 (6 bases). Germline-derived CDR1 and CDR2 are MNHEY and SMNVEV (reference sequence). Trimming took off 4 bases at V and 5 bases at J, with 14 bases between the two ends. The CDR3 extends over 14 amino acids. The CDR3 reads CASSSLGGMETQYF. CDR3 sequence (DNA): TGTGCCAGCAGTTCATTGGGCGGGATGGAGACCCAGTACTTC.

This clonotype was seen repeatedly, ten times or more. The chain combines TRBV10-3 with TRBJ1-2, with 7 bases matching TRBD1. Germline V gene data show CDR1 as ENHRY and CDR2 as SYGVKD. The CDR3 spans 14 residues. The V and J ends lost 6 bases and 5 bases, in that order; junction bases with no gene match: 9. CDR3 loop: CAISGTASPYGYTF. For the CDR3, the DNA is TGTGCCATCAGCGGGACAGCTTCTCCTTATGGCTACACCTTC.

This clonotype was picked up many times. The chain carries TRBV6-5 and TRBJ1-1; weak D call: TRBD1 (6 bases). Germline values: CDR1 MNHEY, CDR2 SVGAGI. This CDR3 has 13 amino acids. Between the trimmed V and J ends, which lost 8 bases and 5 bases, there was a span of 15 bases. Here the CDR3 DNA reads TGTGCCAGCCACGGACAGTTGTGGACTGAAGCTTTCTTT. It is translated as CASHGQLWTEAFF.

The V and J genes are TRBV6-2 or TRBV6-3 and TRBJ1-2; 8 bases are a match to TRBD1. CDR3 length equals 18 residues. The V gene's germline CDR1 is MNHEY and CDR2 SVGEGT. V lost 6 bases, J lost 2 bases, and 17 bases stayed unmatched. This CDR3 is CASSSGTGQDQKNYGYTF. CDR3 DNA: TGTGCCAGCAGCTCCGGGACAGGACAAGACCAGAAGAACTATGGCTACACCTTC.

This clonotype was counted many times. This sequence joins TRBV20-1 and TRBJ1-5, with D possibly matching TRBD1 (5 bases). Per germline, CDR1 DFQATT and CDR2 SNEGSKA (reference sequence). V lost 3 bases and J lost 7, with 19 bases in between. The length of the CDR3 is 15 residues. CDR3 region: CSARGRTSIKQPQHF. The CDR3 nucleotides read TGCAGTGCTAGGGGCAGGACAAGTATTAAACAGCCCCAGCATTTT.

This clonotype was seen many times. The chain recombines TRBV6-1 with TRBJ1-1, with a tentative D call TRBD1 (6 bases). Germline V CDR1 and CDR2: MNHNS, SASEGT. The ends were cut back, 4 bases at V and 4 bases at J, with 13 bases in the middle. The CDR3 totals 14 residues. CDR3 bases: TGTGCCAGCAGTGGAGACAGGACTGGCACTGAAGCTTTCTTT. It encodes CASSGDRTGTEAFF.

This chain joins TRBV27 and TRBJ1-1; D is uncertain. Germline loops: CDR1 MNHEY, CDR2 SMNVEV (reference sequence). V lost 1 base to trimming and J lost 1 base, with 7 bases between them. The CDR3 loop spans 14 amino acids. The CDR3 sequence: CASSLLQKNTEAFF. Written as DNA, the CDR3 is TGTGCCAGCAGTTTATTACAGAAGAACACTGAAGCTTTCTTT.

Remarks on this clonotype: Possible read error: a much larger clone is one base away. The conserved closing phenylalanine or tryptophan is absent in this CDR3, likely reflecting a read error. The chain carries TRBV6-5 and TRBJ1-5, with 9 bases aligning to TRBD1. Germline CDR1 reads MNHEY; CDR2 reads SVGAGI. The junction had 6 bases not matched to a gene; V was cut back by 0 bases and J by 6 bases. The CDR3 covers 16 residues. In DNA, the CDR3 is TGTGCCAGCAGTTACTCCGGACAGGGGAATCGTCAGCCCCAGCATCTT. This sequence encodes CASSYSGQGNRQPQHL.

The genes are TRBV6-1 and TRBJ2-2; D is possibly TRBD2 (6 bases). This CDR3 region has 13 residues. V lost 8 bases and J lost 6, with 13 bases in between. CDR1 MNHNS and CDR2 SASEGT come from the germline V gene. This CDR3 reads CASLAVWAGELFF. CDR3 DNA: TGTGCCAGCTTAGCGGTCTGGGCCGGGGAGCTGTTTTTT.

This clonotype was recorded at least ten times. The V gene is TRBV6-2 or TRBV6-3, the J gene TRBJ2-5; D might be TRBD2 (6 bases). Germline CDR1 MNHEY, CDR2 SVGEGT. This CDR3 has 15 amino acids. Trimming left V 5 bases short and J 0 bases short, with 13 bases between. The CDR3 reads CASSHEGLHQETQYF. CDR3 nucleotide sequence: TGTGCCAGCAGTCACGAAGGACTACACCAAGAGACCCAGTACTTC.

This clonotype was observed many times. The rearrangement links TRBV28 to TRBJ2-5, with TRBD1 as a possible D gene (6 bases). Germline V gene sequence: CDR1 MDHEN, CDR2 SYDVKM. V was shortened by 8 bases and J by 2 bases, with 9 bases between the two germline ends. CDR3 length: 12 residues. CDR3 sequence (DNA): TGTGCCAGCGGACAGTTACAAGAGACCCAGTACTTC. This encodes CASGQLQETQYF.

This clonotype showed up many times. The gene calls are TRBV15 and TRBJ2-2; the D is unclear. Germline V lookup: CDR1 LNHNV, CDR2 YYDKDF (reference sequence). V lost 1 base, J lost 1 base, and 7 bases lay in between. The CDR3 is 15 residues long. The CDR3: CATSRGKRNTGELFF. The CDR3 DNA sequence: TGTGCCACCAGCAGAGGTAAAAGGAACACCGGGGAGCTGTTTTTT. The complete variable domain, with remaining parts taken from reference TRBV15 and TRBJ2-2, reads DAMVIQNPRYQVTQFGKPVTLSCSQTLNHNVMYWYQQKSSQAPKLLFHYYDKDFNNEADTPDNFQSRRPNTSFCFLDIRSPGLGDTAMYLCATSRGKRNTGELFFGEGSRLTVL.

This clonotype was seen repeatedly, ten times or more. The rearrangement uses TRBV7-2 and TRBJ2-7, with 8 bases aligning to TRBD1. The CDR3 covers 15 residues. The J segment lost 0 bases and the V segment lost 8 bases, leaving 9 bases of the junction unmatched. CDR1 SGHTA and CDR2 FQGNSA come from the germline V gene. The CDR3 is CASSSPGTGSYEQYF. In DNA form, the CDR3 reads TGTGCCAGCTCATCCCCCGGGACAGGCTCCTACGAGCAGTACTTC.

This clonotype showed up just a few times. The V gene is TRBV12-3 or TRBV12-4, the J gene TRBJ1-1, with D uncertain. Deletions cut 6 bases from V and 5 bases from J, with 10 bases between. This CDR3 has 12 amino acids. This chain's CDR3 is CASRRTQTEAFF. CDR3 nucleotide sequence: TGTGCCAGCAGGAGGACCCAAACTGAAGCTTTCTTT.

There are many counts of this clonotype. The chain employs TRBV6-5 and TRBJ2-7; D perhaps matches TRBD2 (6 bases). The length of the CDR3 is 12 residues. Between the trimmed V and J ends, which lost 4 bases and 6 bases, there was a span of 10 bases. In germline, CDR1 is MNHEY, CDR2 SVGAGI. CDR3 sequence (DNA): TGTGCCAGCAGTTTCGGAGGGGCCGAGCAGTACTTC. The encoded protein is CASSFGGAEQYF.

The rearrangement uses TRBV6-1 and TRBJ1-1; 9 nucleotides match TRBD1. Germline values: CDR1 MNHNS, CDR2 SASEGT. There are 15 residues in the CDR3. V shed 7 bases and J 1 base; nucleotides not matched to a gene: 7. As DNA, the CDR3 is TGTGCCAGCACCCAAGGGGACAGGGAGAACACTGAAGCTTTCTTT. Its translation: CASTQGDRENTEAFF.

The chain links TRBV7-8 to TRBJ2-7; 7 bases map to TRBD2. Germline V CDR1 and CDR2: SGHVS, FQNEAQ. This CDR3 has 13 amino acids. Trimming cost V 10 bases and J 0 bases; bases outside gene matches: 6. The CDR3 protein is CATGRGSSYEQYF. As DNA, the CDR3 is TGTGCCACCGGGCGCGGGAGCTCCTACGAGCAGTACTTC.

The CDR3 loop reads CASSQVAGFVANYGYTF. The CDR3, as DNA: TGTGCCAGCAGCCAAGTGGCAGGCTTTGTAGCTAACTATGGCTACACCTTC. This sequence joins TRBV4-2 and TRBJ1-2; no clear D. V dropped 1 base and J dropped 0 bases, with 15 bases sitting between them. Germline CDR1 reads LGHNA; CDR2 reads YNFKEQ. The CDR3 extends over 17 amino acids.